What follows describes a single T cell receptor beta chain. Its antigen is unknown. The CDR3 extends over 16 amino acids. The data derive from a study of CXCR3-negative and CXCR3-positive naive CD8 T cells. Whole-study results and caveats: Greater hydrophobicity was found in TRB CDR3s of CXCR3-positive naive cells than of CXCR3-negative naive cells.

The TRB cDNA libraries were prepared by 5' RACE with UMI labels. TCRdb derives one entry per CDR3 protein from the 5' RACE reads, leaving out DNA. Its clone listing holds 150,000 or so distinct CDR3 sequences. Sample: naive CXCR3+ CD8+ T cells from blood. The subset denotes: CD45RO-CCR7+CD27+CD95- naive CD8+ T cells expressing CXCR3 (TNR3+). The J gene is TRBJ2-1, the V gene TRBV12-3 or TRBV12-4; no DNA is available, so the TRBD1 call from TCRdb remains unchecked. The TCR comes from a human donor in good health. Some clones in this sample may be carry-over from other donors' samples. This CDR3 is CASSSTTGSPHNEQFF.